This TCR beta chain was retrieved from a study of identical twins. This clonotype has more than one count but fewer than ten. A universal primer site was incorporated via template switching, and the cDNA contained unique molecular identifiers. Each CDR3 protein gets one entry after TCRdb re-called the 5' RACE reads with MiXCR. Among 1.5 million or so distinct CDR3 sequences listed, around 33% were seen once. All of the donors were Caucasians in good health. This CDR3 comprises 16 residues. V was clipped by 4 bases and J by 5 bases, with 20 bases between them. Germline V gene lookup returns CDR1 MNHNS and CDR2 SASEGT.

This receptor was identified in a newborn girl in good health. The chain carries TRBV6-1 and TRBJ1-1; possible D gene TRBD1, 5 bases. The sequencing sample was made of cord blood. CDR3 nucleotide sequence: TGTGCCAGCAGTGGAACGCACCTGGGGGGAGGGACTGAAGCTTTCTTT. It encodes CASSGTHLGGGTEAFF.